This entry concerns a single T cell receptor (beta chain). Genomic DNA provided the template from which TCR beta VDJ and CDR3 profiles were obtained. TCRdb re-called the reads with MiXCR, one entry per CDR3 protein. The data show 400,000 to 600,000 distinct CDR3 sequences, over 25% seen once. The germline CDR1 and CDR2 sequences are SGHNT and YYREEE (reference sequence). V lost 5 bases and J lost 10, with 16 bases in between. This CDR3 has 13 residues. Those patients picked for sequencing had displayed CD8+CD57+ cell expansion on flow cytometry. All patients were therapy-naive when blood was sampled. This sample is part of a study of CD8+CD57+ T cells in acquired aplastic anemia.

Sequenced input: sorted CD4+, CD8+, or CD8+CD57+ T cells (not recorded which) from PBMCs. The chain joins TRBV5-4 to TRBJ1-5, with D possibly being TRBD1 (6 bases). The origin of this receptor is a human donor with aplastic anemia. The CDR3 reads CASSSGQGGPQHF. The CDR3 DNA sequence: TGTGCCAGCAGTTCCGGACAAGGGGGACCCCAGCATTTT.